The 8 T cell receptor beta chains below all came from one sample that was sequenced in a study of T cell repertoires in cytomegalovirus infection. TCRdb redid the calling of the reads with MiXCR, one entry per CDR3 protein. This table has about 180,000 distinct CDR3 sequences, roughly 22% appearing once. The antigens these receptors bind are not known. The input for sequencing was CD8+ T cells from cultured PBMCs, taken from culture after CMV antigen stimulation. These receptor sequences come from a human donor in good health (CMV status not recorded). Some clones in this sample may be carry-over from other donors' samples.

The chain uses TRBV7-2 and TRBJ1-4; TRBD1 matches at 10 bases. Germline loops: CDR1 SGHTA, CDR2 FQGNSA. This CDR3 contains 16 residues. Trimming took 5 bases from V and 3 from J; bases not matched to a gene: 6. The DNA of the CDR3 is TGTGCCAGCAGCCCCCGACAGGGGGCGGCTAATGAAAAACTGTTTTTT. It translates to CASSPRQGAANEKLFF.

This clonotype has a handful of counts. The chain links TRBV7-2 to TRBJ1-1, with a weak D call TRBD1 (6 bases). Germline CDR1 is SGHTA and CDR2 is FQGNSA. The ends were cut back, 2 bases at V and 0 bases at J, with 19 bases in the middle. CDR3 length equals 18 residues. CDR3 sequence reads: CASSLHRTETLMNTEAFF. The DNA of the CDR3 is TGTGCCAGCAGCTTACATAGGACAGAGACTTTAATGAACACTGAAGCTTTCTTT.

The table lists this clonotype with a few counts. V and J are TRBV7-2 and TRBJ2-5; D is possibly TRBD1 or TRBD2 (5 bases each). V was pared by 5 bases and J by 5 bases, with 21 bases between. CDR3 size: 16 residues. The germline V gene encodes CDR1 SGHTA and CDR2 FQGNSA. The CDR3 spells CASSLGTVPVVETQYF. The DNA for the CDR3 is TGTGCCAGCAGCCTAGGGACCGTCCCAGTGGTGGAGACCCAGTACTTC.

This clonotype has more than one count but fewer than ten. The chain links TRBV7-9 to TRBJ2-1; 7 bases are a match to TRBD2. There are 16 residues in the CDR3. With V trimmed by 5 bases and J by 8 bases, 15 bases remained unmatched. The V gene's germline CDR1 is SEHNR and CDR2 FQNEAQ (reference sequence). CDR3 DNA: TGTGCCAGCAGCGCCACCCGGGACTACTCTTTCTATGAGCAGTTCTTC. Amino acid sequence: CASSATRDYSFYEQFF.

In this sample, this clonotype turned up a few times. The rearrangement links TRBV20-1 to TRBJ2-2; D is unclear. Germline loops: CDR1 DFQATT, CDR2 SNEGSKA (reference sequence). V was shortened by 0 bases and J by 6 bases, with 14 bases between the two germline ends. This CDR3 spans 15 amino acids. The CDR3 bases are TGCAGTGCTAGAGATTACTTGGGCATTCCCGGGGAGCTGTTTTTT. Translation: CSARDYLGIPGELFF.

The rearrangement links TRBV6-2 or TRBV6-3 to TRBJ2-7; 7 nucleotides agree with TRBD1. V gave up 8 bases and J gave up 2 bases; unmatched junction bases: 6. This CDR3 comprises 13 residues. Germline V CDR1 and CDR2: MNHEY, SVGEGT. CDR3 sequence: CASVGTETYEQYF. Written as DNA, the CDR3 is TGTGCCAGCGTGGGGACAGAAACCTACGAGCAGTACTTC.

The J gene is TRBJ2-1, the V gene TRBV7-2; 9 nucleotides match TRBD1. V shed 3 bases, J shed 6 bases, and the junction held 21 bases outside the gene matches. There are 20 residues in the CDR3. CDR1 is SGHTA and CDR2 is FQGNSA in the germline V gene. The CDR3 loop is CASSFPEGASDRGLGNEQFF. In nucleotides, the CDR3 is TGTGCCAGCAGCTTTCCGGAGGGCGCCTCGGACAGGGGACTGGGCAATGAGCAGTTCTTC.

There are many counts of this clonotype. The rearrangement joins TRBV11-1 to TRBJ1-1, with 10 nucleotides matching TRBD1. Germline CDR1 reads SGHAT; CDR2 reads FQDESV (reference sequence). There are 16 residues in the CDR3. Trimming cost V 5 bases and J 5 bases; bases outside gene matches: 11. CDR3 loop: CASSTWDRGFLTEAFF. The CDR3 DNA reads TGTGCCAGCAGCACGTGGGACAGGGGTTTTCTGACTGAAGCTTTCTTT.